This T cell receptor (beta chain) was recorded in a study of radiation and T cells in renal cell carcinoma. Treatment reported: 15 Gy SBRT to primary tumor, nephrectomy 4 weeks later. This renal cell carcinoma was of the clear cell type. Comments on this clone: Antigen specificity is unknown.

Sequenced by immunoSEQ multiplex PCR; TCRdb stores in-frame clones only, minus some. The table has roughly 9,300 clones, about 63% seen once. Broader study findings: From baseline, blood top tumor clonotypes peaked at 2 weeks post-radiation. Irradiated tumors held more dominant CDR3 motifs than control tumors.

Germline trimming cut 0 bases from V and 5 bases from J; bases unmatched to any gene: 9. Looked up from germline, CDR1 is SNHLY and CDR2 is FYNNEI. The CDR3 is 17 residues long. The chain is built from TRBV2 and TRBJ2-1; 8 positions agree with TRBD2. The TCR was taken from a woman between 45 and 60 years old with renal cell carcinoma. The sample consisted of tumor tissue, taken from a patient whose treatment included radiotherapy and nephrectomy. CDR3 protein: CASSEARAGGGNNEQFF. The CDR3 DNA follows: TGTGCCAGCAGTGAAGCGCGCGCGGGGGGTGGGAACAATGAGCAGTTCTTC.